This is a list of T cell receptor beta chains from one sample in a study of control samples from healthy donors and cancer patients. Clones were read by immunoSEQ multiplex PCR, and TCRdb kept only the in-frame ones, dropping some. The profile shows under 130,000 clones, approximately 83% of them singletons. The specimen was blood. Receptors were obtained from a woman between 45 and 60 years old in good health. The CDR3 runs from the conserved cysteine through the conserved F or W. The D gene is left open where the match is weak. Not all rows give a size; the values are once, few, many and, for expanded clones, a class.

v_gene	j_gene	abundance	d_gene	CDR3nt	CDR3aa
TRBV7-2	TRBJ1-2	.	.	TGTGCCAGCAGCTTAGACGGGGAAAACTATGGCTACACCTTC	CASSLDGENYGYTF
TRBV2	TRBJ1-1	once	TRBD1	TGTGCCAGCAGTACGGACAGGGTAGCTGAAGCTTTCTTT	CASSTDRVAEAFF
TRBV28	TRBJ1-1	once	.	TGTGCCAGCAGTTTACTTCAGACGGACACTGAAGCTTTCTTT	CASSLLQTDTEAFF
TRBV19	TRBJ2-1	.	.	TGTGCCAGTAGCAGGGTGAATGAGCAGTTCTTC	CASSRVNEQFF
TRBV10-3	TRBJ2-3	.	.	TGTGCCACCACTTTAGGCGCCACAGATACGCAGTATTTT	CATTLGATDTQYF
TRBV7-2	TRBJ2-5	.	.	TGTGCCAGCAGCCCGACTAGGGTCGGCCAAGAGACCCAGTACTTC	CASSPTRVGQETQYF
TRBV7-3	TRBJ1-6	once	.	TGTGCCAGCAGCTCCGAGAGTTCACCCCTCCACTTT	CASSSESSPLHF
TRBV11-3	TRBJ2-7	.	TRBD2	TGTGCCAGCAGCTCAGTTGGGACTAGAGACTACGAGCAGTACTTC	CASSSVGTRDYEQYF
TRBV15	TRBJ1-6	.	.	TGTGCCACCAGCAGAGATTCGGGGGGAACTAATTCACCCCTCCACTTT	CATSRDSGGTNSPLHF
TRBV12-3/TRBV12-4	TRBJ2-5	.	.	TGTGCCAGCAGTTTTGGGGGGGGCACGACCCAGTACTTC	CASSFGGGTTQYF
TRBV21-1	TRBJ1-2	.	.	TGTGCCAGCAGAGATAAATCATGGGTGAAGATTAACTATGGCTACACCTTC	CASRDKSWVKINYGYTF
TRBV15	TRBJ1-5	.	.	TGTGCCACCAGCGTCAGGGACTTTCAGCCCCAGCATTTT	CATSVRDFQPQHF
TRBV3-1/TRBV3-2	TRBJ2-1	once	.	TGTGCCAGCAGAAATAACGGGGAGCAGTTCTTC	CASRNNGEQFF
TRBV10-2	TRBJ2-7	.	.	TGCGCCAGCAGTGAGGGGGGTGCACGCTACGAGCAGTACTTC	CASSEGGARYEQYF
TRBV7-2	TRBJ2-5	.	TRBD2	TGTGCCAGCAGCTTTAGCGGGGGGGACCCTCGGGAGACCCAGTACTTC	CASSFSGGDPRETQYF
TRBV2	TRBJ1-1	.	TRBD1	TGTGCCAGCAGTTGGGGACAGGCAATCGCTGAAGCTTTCTTT	CASSWGQAIAEAFF
TRBV19	TRBJ2-1	.	.	TGTGCCAGTAGTACTCATAAGGGGAATGAGCAGTTCTTC	CASSTHKGNEQFF
TRBV7-7	TRBJ2-5	.	.	TGTGCTAGCAGCTTTCAACCCCGCGGGGAGACCCAGTACTTC	CASSFQPRGETQYF
TRBV11-3	TRBJ2-3	.	TRBD2	TGTGCCAGCAGCTTAGCCGGACTAGCGCCTTTACGCACAGATACGCAGTATTTT	CASSLAGLAPLRTDTQYF
TRBV7-2	TRBJ2-1	.	.	TGTGCCAGCAGATTAAGGGACTACAATGAGCAGTTCTTC	CASRLRDYNEQFF
TRBV14	TRBJ1-2	.	.	TGTGCCAGCAGTTCTTTGGCCGGCTATGGCTACACCTTC	CASSSLAGYGYTF
TRBV18	TRBJ2-2	.	TRBD2	TGTGCCAGCTCACCTAGCGGGGGCCAGAACACCGGGGAGCTGTTTTTT	CASSPSGGQNTGELFF
TRBV18	TRBJ2-1	.	TRBD2	TGTGCCAGCTCGCGGAATAGCGGGAAAGGTGGAAATGAGCAGTTCTTC	CASSRNSGKGGNEQFF
TRBV5-1	TRBJ2-2	.	.	TGCGCCAGCAGCTTGGTGGTCGGGGAGCTGTTTTTT	CASSLVVGELFF
TRBV4-2	TRBJ2-3	.	TRBD2	TGTGCCAGCAGCCCGATAGCGGGGTTGACAGATACGCAGTATTTT	CASSPIAGLTDTQYF
TRBV6-4	TRBJ2-1	.	TRBD1	TGTGCCAGCAGTTGGGGACAGGGAAGAGAGCAGTTCTTC	CASSWGQGREQFF
TRBV15	TRBJ1-3	.	.	TGTGCTACGGGGGGTCCCGGAAACACCATATATTTT	CATGGPGNTIYF
TRBV6-1	TRBJ1-4	.	.	TGTGCCAACAGTGAAGCACGGGTCCTTAATGAAAAACTGTTTTTT	CANSEARVLNEKLFF
TRBV4-1	TRBJ1-1	.	.	TGCGCCAGCAGCCGGTCTACGGGGGTCCTTGACACTGAAGCTTTCTTT	CASSRSTGVLDTEAFF
TRBV30	TRBJ1-1	.	.	TGTGCCGCGGGAGGGCCTCCTTGGAACACTGAAGCTTTCTTT	CAAGGPPWNTEAFF
TRBV7-2	TRBJ2-2	once	TRBD2	TGTGCCAGCAGCTTAGTCGCGGGAGGGAACACCGGGGAGCTGTTTTTT	CASSLVAGGNTGELFF
TRBV7-2	TRBJ2-2	.	.	TGTGCCAGCAGCTTCAACTGGGGCACCGGGGAGCTGTTTTTT	CASSFNWGTGELFF
TRBV7-8	TRBJ2-6	.	TRBD1	TGTGCCAGCAGCTTCGGGACAGATACTATGTCTATCTCTGGGGCCAACGTCCTGACTTTC	CASSFGTDTMSISGANVLTF
TRBV5-1	TRBJ2-1	.	.	TGCGCCAGCAGCTTGGGCTTCCCCGGGTACAATGAGCAGTTCTTC	CASSLGFPGYNEQFF
TRBV29-1	TRBJ1-1	.	.	TGCAGCGTTGATGGACAGTCGAACACTGAAGCTTTCTTT	CSVDGQSNTEAFF
TRBV2	TRBJ2-3	.	.	TGTGCCAGCAGCGGGGCGGGGGCCGTCACAGATACGCAGTATTTT	CASSGAGAVTDTQYF
TRBV3-1/TRBV3-2	TRBJ2-7	.	TRBD2	TGTGCCAGCAGCCCCAGCGGGAAGTCCTACGAGCAGTACTTC	CASSPSGKSYEQYF
TRBV7-6	TRBJ2-1	.	.	TGTGCCAGCAGCTTAGTTGCGGAGAGCTCCTACAATGAGCAGTTCTTC	CASSLVAESSYNEQFF
TRBV24-1	TRBJ2-5	.	.	TGTGCCACCAGTGATTTCTCGGGGACAGAGACCCAGTACTTC	CATSDFSGTETQYF
TRBV5-1	TRBJ1-2	.	.	TGCGCCAGCAGCTTGGAAGCGGGGGGCGGAACCTATGGCTACACCTTC	CASSLEAGGGTYGYTF
TRBV25-1	TRBJ1-1	.	.	TGTGCCAGCAGTGAGGCGGACAGCCGGACTGAAGCTTTCTTT	CASSEADSRTEAFF
TRBV6-2/TRBV6-3	TRBJ2-1	.	TRBD2	TGTGCCAGCAGTTACTTTCGACTAGCGGGGCTTAATGAGCAGTTCTTC	CASSYFRLAGLNEQFF
TRBV19	TRBJ1-2	.	.	TGTGCCAGTAACATAGACCGAGGCGCATGGGACTATGGCTACACCTTC	CASNIDRGAWDYGYTF
TRBV28	TRBJ1-5	.	.	TGTGCCAGCAGTTTGAACGGCGTTTTGGGTCAGCCCCAGCATTTT	CASSLNGVLGQPQHF
TRBV7-6	TRBJ1-1	.	.	TGTGCCAGCAGTCGATTCCAGGGAGGGGACACTGAAGCTTTCTTT	CASSRFQGGDTEAFF
TRBV5-1	TRBJ2-5	.	.	TGCGCCAGCAGCTTGGGAGGGGGAGCTACCCAAGAGACCCAGTACTTC	CASSLGGGATQETQYF
TRBV18	TRBJ1-2	.	TRBD1	TGTGCCAGCTCGGCCAGGGGGGCCAACTATGGCTACACCTTC	CASSARGANYGYTF
TRBV4-3	TRBJ2-3	.	.	TGCGCCAGCAGCCTAAACGTACTCCTCACAGATACGCAGTATTTT	CASSLNVLLTDTQYF
TRBV7-8	TRBJ2-1	.	TRBD2	TGTGCCAGCAGCTTAGTTTGGGCGGGAGGTCTCAATGAGCAGTTCTTC	CASSLVWAGGLNEQFF
TRBV9	TRBJ2-1	once	TRBD2	TGTGCCAGCAGCGTACTAGCGGCCTGGGAGAATGAGCAGTTCTTC	CASSVLAAWENEQFF
TRBV7-9	TRBJ1-1	.	.	TGTGCCAGCAGCCGAGGCGACATGAACACTGAAGCTTTCTTT	CASSRGDMNTEAFF
TRBV10-3	TRBJ1-3	.	.	TGTGCCATCACCGGGACACTAGGCTCTGGAAACACCATATATTTT	CAITGTLGSGNTIYF